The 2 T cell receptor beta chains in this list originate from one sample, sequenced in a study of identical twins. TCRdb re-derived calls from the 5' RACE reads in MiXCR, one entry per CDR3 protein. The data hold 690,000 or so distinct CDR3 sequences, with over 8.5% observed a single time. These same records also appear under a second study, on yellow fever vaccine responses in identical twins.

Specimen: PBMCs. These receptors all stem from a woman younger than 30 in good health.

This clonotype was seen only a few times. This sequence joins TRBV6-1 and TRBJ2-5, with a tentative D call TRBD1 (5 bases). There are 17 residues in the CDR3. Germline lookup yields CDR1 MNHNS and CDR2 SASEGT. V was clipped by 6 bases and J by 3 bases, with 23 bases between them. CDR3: CASSKSRAAVLEETQYF. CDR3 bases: TGTGCCAGCAGCAAGTCCAGGGCTGCTGTGCTGGAAGAGACCCAGTACTTC.

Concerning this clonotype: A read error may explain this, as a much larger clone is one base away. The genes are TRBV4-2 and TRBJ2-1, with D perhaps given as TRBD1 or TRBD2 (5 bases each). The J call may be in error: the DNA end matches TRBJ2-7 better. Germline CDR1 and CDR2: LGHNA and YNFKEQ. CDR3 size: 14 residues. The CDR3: CASSHGDVYNEQYF. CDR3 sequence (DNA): TGTGCCAGCAGCCACGGGGACGTCTACAATGAGCAGTACTTC.